This T cell receptor (beta chain) was retrieved from a study of cytomegalovirus exposure and HLA in healthy donors. Study results and caveats: Previous analysis showed most TCR beta V segments were productive about 87% or about 30% of the time. With further analysis later on, most CMV-associated TCR beta chains appeared HLA-restricted.

V shed 5 bases, J shed 7 bases, and the junction held 4 bases outside the gene matches. The CDR3 sequence is 11 residues long. Germline values: CDR1 GTSNPN, CDR2 SVGIG (reference sequence). In regard to this clone: Its antigen is undetermined.

This PCR relied on a set of 60 Vbeta primers and 13 Jbeta primers. The method was immunoSEQ multiplex PCR; TCRdb's version includes in-frame clones alone and lacks a portion of them. Of some 120,000 clones detected, roughly 79% appear once; the ten largest clones hold 2.2%. The rearrangement uses TRBV30 and TRBJ1-1; 7 positions match TRBD1. Sequenced: PBMCs. The TCR comes from a woman aged 40-49 years in good health and CMV-seronegative. The CDR3 coding sequence is TGTGCCTGGGCCAGGGACAGTGAAGCTTTCTTT. It translates to CAWARDSEAFF. The complete variable domain, with remaining parts taken from reference TRBV30 and TRBJ1-1, reads SQTIHQWPATLVQPVGSPLSLECTVEGTSNPNLYWYRQAAGRGLQLLFYSVGIGQISSEVPQNLSASRPQDRQFILSSKKLLLSDSGFYLCAWARDSEAFFGQGTRLTVV.